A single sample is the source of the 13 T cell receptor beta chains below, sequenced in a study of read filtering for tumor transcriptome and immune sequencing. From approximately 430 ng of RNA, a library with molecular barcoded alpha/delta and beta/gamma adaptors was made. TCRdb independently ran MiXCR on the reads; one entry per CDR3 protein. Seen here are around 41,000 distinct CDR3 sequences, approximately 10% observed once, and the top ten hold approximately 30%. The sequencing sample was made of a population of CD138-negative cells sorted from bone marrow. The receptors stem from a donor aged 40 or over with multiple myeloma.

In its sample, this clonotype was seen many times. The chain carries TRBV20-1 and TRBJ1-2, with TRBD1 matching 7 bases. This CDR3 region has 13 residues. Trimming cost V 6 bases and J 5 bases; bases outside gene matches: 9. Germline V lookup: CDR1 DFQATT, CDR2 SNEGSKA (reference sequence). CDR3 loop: CSAQGQLAYGYTF. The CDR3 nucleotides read TGCAGTGCCCAGGGACAGTTAGCGTATGGCTACACCTTC.

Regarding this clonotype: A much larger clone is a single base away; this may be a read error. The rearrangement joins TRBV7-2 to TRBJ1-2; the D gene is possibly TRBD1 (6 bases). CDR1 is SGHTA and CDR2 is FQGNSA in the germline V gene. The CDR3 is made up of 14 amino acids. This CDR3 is CAGSPDSNLYGYTF. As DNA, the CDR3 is TGTGCCGGCAGCCCGGACAGTAATTTATATGGCTACACCTTC.

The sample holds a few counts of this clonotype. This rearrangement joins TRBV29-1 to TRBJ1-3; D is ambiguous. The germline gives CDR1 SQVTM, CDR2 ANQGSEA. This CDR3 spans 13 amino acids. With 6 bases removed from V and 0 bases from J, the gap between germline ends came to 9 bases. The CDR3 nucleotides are TGCAGCGTCCCGATTGGCTCTGGAAACACCATATATTTT. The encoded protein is CSVPIGSGNTIYF. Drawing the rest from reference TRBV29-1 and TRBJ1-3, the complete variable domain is SAVISQKPSRDICQRGTSLTIQCQVDSQVTMMFWYRQQPGQSLTLIATANQGSEATYESGFVIDKFPISRPNLTFSTLTVSNMSPEDSSIYLCSVPIGSGNTIYFGEGSWLTVV.

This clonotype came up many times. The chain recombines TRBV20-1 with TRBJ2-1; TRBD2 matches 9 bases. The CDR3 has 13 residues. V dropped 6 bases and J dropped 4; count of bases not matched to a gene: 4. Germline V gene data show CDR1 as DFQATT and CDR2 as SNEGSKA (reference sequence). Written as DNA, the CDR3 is TGCAGTGCGAATCTAGCGGGGTACAATGAGCAGTTCTTC. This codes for CSANLAGYNEQFF.

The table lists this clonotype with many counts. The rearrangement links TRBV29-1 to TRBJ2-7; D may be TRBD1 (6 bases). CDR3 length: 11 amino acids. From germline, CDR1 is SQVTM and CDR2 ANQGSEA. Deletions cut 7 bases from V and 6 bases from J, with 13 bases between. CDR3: CSAEQGPEQYF. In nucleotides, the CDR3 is TGCAGCGCCGAACAGGGACCCGAGCAGTACTTC.

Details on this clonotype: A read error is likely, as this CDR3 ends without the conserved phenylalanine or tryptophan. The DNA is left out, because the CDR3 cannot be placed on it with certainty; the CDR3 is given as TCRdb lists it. The CDR3: CASSIVGGGDEHFV. The chain is built from TRBV11-2 and TRBJ2-1; TRBD1, as called in the table, went unchecked against the DNA. CDR1 is SGHAT and CDR2 is FQNNGV in the germline V gene. The CDR3 extends over 14 residues, inclusive of both ends.

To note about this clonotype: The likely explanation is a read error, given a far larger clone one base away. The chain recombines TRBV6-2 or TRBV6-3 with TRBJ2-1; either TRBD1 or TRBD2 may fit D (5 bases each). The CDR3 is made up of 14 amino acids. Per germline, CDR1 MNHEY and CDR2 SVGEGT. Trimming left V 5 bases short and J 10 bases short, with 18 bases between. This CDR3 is CASSEEDTWKEQFF. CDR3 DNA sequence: TGTGCCAGCAGTGAGGAGGACACTTGGAAAGAGCAGTTCTTC.

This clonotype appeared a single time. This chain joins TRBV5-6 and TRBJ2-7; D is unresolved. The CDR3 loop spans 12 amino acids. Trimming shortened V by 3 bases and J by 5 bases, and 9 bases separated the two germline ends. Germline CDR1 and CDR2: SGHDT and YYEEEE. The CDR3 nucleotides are TGTGCCAGCAGCTCCTGGAAGGACGAGCAGTACTTC. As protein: CASSSWKDEQYF.

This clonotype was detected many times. In DNA, the CDR3 is TGCAGTGCTAGAGCCCTGGGACCTAACACTGAAGCTTTCTTT. Translation gives CSARALGPNTEAFF. The chain couples TRBV20-1 to TRBJ1-1, with a possible D match to TRBD1 (5 bases). The V end was cut by 1 base, the J end by 2 bases, with 11 bases between. The CDR3 runs to 14 residues. The germline V gene has CDR1 DFQATT and CDR2 SNEGSKA (reference sequence).

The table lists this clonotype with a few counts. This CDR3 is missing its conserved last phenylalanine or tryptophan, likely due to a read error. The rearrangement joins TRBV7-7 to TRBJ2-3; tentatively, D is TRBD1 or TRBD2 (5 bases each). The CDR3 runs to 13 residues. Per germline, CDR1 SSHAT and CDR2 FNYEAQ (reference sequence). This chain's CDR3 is CASSSGPGDTQYS. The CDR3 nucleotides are TGTGCTAGCAGCTCGGGACCAGGGGATACGCAGTATTCT.

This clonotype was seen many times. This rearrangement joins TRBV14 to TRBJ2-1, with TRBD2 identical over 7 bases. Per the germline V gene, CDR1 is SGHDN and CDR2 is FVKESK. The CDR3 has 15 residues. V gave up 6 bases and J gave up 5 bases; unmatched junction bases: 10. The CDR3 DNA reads TGTGCCAGCAGTCACTGGGGGGGGAACCACAATGAGCAGTTCTTC. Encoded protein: CASSHWGGNHNEQFF.

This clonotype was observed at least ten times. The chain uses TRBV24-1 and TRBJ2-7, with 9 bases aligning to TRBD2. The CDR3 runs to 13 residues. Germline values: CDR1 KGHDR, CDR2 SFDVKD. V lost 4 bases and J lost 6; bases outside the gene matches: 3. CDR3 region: CATSEPGLAEQYF. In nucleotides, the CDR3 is TGTGCCACCAGTGAACCGGGACTAGCCGAGCAGTACTTC.

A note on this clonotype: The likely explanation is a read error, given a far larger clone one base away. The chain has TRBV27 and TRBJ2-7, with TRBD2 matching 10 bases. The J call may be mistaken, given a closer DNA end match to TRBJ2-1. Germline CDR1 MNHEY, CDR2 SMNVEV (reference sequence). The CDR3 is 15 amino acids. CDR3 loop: CASSLSGGATNEQFF. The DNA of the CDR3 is TGTGCCAGCAGTTTAAGCGGGGGGGCCACTAATGAGCAGTTCTTC.